This entry features one T cell receptor beta chain sequence. Its cognate antigen is unknown. The PCR employed 60 Vbeta primers together with 13 Jbeta primers. Assay: immunoSEQ multiplex PCR; the TCRdb copy retains only in-frame clones and omits some. The sample has about 110,000 clones; roughly three fifths are singletons. The data stem from a study of cytomegalovirus exposure and HLA in healthy donors. Notes on the study in general: Later, TCR association rates were found to vary by HLA locus, highest for DRB1 and lowest for HLA-C. TCR beta sequences reportedly predicted most subjects' HLA-A and HLA-B alleles accurately. Later analysis indicated greater clonal expansion among HLA-associated TCR beta chains than among equally common other chains. Common viral pathogens (according to a later analysis) appeared linked to several of the most significant clusters.

The CDR3 has 13 amino acids. CDR1 is LNHNV, CDR2 YYDKDF, per germline (reference sequence). The V gene lost 2 bases and the J gene lost 4 bases, with 9 bases spanning the gap. The chain employs TRBV15 and TRBJ2-7; a weak D match, TRBD2 (5 bases). The clonotype originates from a man aged 30-40 years in good health and CMV-seropositive. The source material was PBMCs. CDR3 sequence: CATSRLPGYEQYF. CDR3 nucleotides: TGTGCCACCAGCAGACTTCCGGGATACGAGCAGTACTTC.